Below, 29 T cell receptor beta chains from the same sample are listed, as sequenced in a study of T cells in Graves' hyperthyroidism and ophthalmopathy. The investigators amplified TCR beta CDR3 regions from RNA transcripts. In the first-round RT-PCR of the TCR CDR3, the HTBI primer set was used. From the multiplex PCR reads, TCRdb called clonotypes with MiXCR, one entry per CDR3 protein. This sample has roughly 500,000 distinct CDR3 sequences, with approximately 49% found just once. The sample comprised peripheral blood or thyroid tissue (not recorded which). Receptors were obtained from an adult woman with Graves' disease, either hyperthyroidism or ophthalmopathy (not recorded which).

V usage is TRBV25-1 and J usage is TRBJ2-5, with D possibly matching TRBD1 (5 bases). The V gene lost 1 base and the J gene lost 4 bases, with 10 bases spanning the gap. Per the germline V gene, CDR1 is MGHDK and CDR2 is SYGVNS. The CDR3 runs to 14 residues. CDR3 sequence (DNA): TGTGCCAGCAGTGAATGGGGCCTAAGAGAGACCCAGTACTTC. Its translation is CASSEWGLRETQYF.

The table lists this clonotype with many counts. The J gene is TRBJ1-3, the V gene TRBV6-5; D possibly corresponds to TRBD1 (5 bases). V lost 2 bases and J lost 3, with 11 bases in between. The CDR3 runs to 15 residues. Germline CDR1 MNHEY, CDR2 SVGAGI. The DNA of the CDR3 is TGTGCCAGCAGTTACCAGGGAGCGGTTGGAAACACCATATATTTT. This gives the protein CASSYQGAVGNTIYF.

The rearrangement links TRBV2 to TRBJ1-5, with TRBD1 as a possible D gene (5 bases). CDR1 is SNHLY and CDR2 is FYNNEI in the germline V gene. CDR3 length equals 13 residues. V lost 1 base and J 6 bases, leaving 7 bases between the germline ends. CDR3 in DNA: TGTGCCAGCAGTGAAGTGGACACTCAGCCCCAGCATTTT. Protein sequence: CASSEVDTQPQHF.

This clonotype has at least ten counts. J is TRBJ1-5 and V is TRBV7-2; D is unresolved. V was pared by 5 bases and J by 6 bases, with 17 bases between. The CDR3 runs to 15 residues. Germline-derived CDR1 and CDR2 are SGHTA and FQGNSA. The DNA for the CDR3 is TGTGCCAGCAGCCCCTCATCCTGGGTCGGTCAGCCCCAGCATTTT. Its translation is CASSPSSWVGQPQHF.

The sample holds a few counts of this clonotype. The chain combines TRBV7-3 with TRBJ2-7, with 9 bases that match TRBD2. Germline assignment: CDR1 SGHTA and CDR2 FQGTGA. The J segment lost 3 bases and the V segment lost 0 bases, leaving 3 bases of the junction unmatched. The CDR3 runs 15 residues. CDR3 protein: CASSLTAGGGYEQYF. The CDR3 DNA reads TGTGCCAGCAGCTTAACTGCGGGAGGGGGCTACGAGCAGTACTTC.

The chain uses TRBV9 and TRBJ2-5; the D call may be TRBD1 or TRBD2 (5 bases each). Germline-derived CDR1 and CDR2 are SGDLS and YYNGEE. The CDR3 is 14 amino acids. Trimming removed 3 bases at V and 3 bases at J, with 12 bases between. CDR3 in amino acids: CASSASGTKETQYF. The CDR3 DNA reads TGTGCCAGCAGCGCGTCCGGGACGAAAGAGACCCAGTACTTC.

This clonotype was observed many times. The CDR3 is CASSLVGGQPQHF. The CDR3 DNA follows: TGTGCCAGCAGCTTAGTAGGAGGGCAGCCCCAGCATTTT. V usage is TRBV7-8 and J usage is TRBJ1-5; D not certain. The CDR3 contains 13 residues. V was trimmed by 1 base and J by 7 bases, leaving 8 bases between them. The germline V gene encodes CDR1 SGHVS and CDR2 FQNEAQ.

The gene calls are TRBV29-1 and TRBJ2-7; D ambiguous. Germline V gene sequence: CDR1 SQVTM, CDR2 ANQGSEA. This CDR3 has 14 residues. V dropped 1 base and J dropped 8 bases, with 18 bases sitting between them. The DNA of the CDR3 is TGCAGCGTTGAAGGGGGTTCCTCGAGGTTGAAGCAGTACTTC. Amino acids: CSVEGGSSRLKQYF.

This chain links TRBV10-3 with TRBJ2-7; 11 nucleotides agree with TRBD2. V was clipped by 10 bases and J by 5 bases; unmatched bases: 10. The CDR3 loop spans 14 amino acids. The V gene's germline CDR1 is ENHRY and CDR2 SYGVKD. CDR3 sequence: CASRKTSGTDEQYF. The CDR3 DNA sequence: TGTGCCAGCAGGAAGACTAGCGGGACTGACGAGCAGTACTTC.

CDR3 coding DNA: TGTGCCAGCAGCCGCTCATTTGACACTGAAGCTTTCTTT. It encodes CASSRSFDTEAFF. The chain recombines TRBV12-3 or TRBV12-4 with TRBJ1-1; D not resolved. The CDR3 is 13 amino acids. Trimming cost V 6 bases and J 3 bases, with 11 bases left between them.

Written as DNA, the CDR3 is TGCAGCGAAGACAGGGGTCCCTATGGCTACACCTTC. It encodes CSEDRGPYGYTF. This chain links TRBV29-1 with TRBJ1-2; 8 bases map to TRBD1. Germline CDR1 reads SQVTM; CDR2 reads ANQGSEA. The CDR3 has 12 residues. Trimming removed 7 bases from V and 4 bases from J; junction bases left unmatched: 5.

This clonotype was counted at least ten times. The CDR3 protein is CASSSTGDQEKLFF. The CDR3 DNA follows: TGTGCCAGCAGCTCGACAGGAGACCAAGAAAAACTGTTTTTT. This chain uses TRBV7-9 with TRBJ1-4, with D possibly TRBD1 on 6 matching bases. Germline CDR1 and CDR2: SEHNR and FQNEAQ (reference sequence). The CDR3 loop spans 14 amino acids. Trimming took off 4 bases at V and 8 bases at J, with 14 bases between the two ends.

This clonotype was seen more than once but under ten times. The rearrangement joins TRBV28 to TRBJ2-5; D not resolved. Germline V lookup: CDR1 MDHEN, CDR2 SYDVKM. Trimming removed 1 base at V and 5 bases at J, with 8 bases between. The CDR3 spans 13 residues. CDR3 bases: TGTGCCAGCAGTTTATACTTGTCGGAGACCCAGTACTTC. This sequence encodes CASSLYLSETQYF.

This clonotype was counted at least ten times. The chain is built from TRBV5-5 and TRBJ1-5; 10 bases map to TRBD1. The V gene end was trimmed by 4 bases and the J gene end by 7 bases; junction bases not matched to a gene: 8. CDR1 is SGHKS, CDR2 YYEKEE, per germline (reference sequence). The CDR3 is made up of 15 amino acids. The CDR3 region is CASSRGQGLLQPQHF. CDR3 sequence (DNA): TGTGCCAGCAGCCGGGGACAGGGGCTGTTACAGCCCCAGCATTTT. Looking up the rest from reference TRBV5-5 and TRBJ1-5 gives the full variable domain: DAGVTQSPTHLIKTRGQQVTLRCSPISGHKSVSWYQQVLGQGPQFIFQYYEKEERGRGNFPDRFSARQFPNYSSELNVNALLLGDSALYLCASSRGQGLLQPQHFGDGTRLSIL.

Many counts were recorded for this clonotype. The V and J genes are TRBV29-1 and TRBJ2-7; maybe TRBD1 (6 bases). Trimming stripped 8 bases from V and 4 bases from J, with 21 bases between. The CDR3 runs to 14 residues. CDR1 and CDR2 from the germline V gene are SQVTM and ANQGSEA. CDR3 sequence reads: CSKYSRGRRYEQYF. Written as DNA, the CDR3 is TGCAGCAAGTACAGCAGGGGTAGACGGTACGAGCAGTACTTC.

V usage is TRBV7-2 and J usage is TRBJ2-7; perhaps TRBD2 as D (5 bases). V was trimmed by 3 bases and J by 11 bases, leaving 14 bases between them. CDR1 SGHTA and CDR2 FQGNSA come from the germline V gene. The CDR3 has 12 residues. DNA of the CDR3: TGTGCCAGCAGCTTCGAAACGGGAATCAAGTACTTC. Translation: CASSFETGIKYF.

This clonotype was picked up a small number of times. The chain recombines TRBV4-3 with TRBJ2-2; TRBD1 agrees at 9 bases. The CDR3 totals 15 residues. With V trimmed by 7 bases and J by 6 bases, 9 bases remained unmatched. The germline gives CDR1 LGHNA, CDR2 YSLEER. DNA of the CDR3: TGCGCCAGCACCCCGACAGGGGGTAACCCCGGGGAGCTGTTTTTT. Translation gives CASTPTGGNPGELFF.

The J gene is TRBJ2-7, the V gene TRBV16, with TRBD2 matching 12 bases. This CDR3 spans 18 amino acids. Germline V gene sequence: CDR1 KGHSY, CDR2 FQNENV. The J segment lost 7 bases and the V segment lost 4 bases, leaving 17 bases of the junction unmatched. The CDR3 is CASSLYPGLAGPTEEQYF. DNA for the CDR3: TGTGCCAGCAGCCTATACCCCGGACTAGCGGGACCGACGGAGGAGCAGTACTTC.

In this sample, this clonotype turned up many times. The V and J genes are TRBV2 and TRBJ1-5; D not resolved. Germline V CDR1 and CDR2: SNHLY, FYNNEI. V lost 5 bases and J 8 bases, leaving 10 bases between the germline ends. There are 12 residues in the CDR3. The CDR3 bases are TGTGCCAGCAGTTCGAATCCTGAGCCCCAGCATTTT. Protein sequence: CASSSNPEPQHF.

This sequence joins TRBV7-8 and TRBJ2-7; no clear D gene. Germline CDR1 is SGHVS and CDR2 is FQNEAQ. The CDR3 runs to 15 residues. Deletions cut 1 base from V and 1 base from J, with 11 bases between. CDR3 DNA: TGTGCCAGCAGCTTAGGGGCAGAGCTATCCTACGAGCAGTACTTC. Translating gives CASSLGAELSYEQYF.

About this clonotype itself: The junction and the germline gene differ at one end; a read error may be behind it. V is TRBV9 and J is TRBJ1-4, with D possibly being TRBD1 (5 bases). The CDR3 length is 13 residues. From germline, CDR1 is SGDLS and CDR2 YYNGEE. The CDR3 loop reads CASSRGVDEKLFF. DNA for the CDR3: TGCGCCAGCAGCAGAGGGGTGGATGAAAAACTGTTTTTT.

The table lists this clonotype with a few counts. This chain connects TRBV2 to TRBJ1-6, with 8 bases lining up with TRBD1. V lost 6 bases and J lost 19; bases outside the gene matches: 8. Germline CDR1 is SNHLY and CDR2 is FYNNEI. The CDR3 extends over 11 amino acids. The CDR3 spells CASRVLDRVHF. As DNA, the CDR3 is TGTGCCAGCAGGGTCCTGGACAGGGTTCACTTT.

This clonotype was observed a handful of times. The genes are TRBV9 and TRBJ2-5; 13 positions match TRBD2. Germline CDR1 SGDLS, CDR2 YYNGEE. The J segment lost 3 bases and the V segment lost 0 bases, leaving 14 bases of the junction unmatched. The CDR3 has 20 residues. The DNA of the CDR3 is TGTGCCAGCAGCGTAGGGACTAGCGGGAGCATTGGAGCTCTGAAAGAGACCCAGTACTTC. It specifies CASSVGTSGSIGALKETQYF.

This clonotype was picked up a small number of times. The rearrangement uses TRBV28 and TRBJ2-7; TRBD1 matches at 8 bases. The CDR3 consists of 15 residues. Germline-derived CDR1 and CDR2 are MDHEN and SYDVKM. V trimming: 5 bases; J trimming: 0 bases; junction bases outside the gene matches: 6. CDR3 bases: TGTGCCAGCAGTGCAACAGGGGGGAGCTCCTACGAGCAGTACTTC. Translated, it gives CASSATGGSSYEQYF.

This sequence joins TRBV10-3 and TRBJ1-2, with 11 bases fitting TRBD1. This CDR3 has 16 amino acids. Germline CDR1 ENHRY, CDR2 SYGVKD. V trimming: 2 bases; J trimming: 5 bases; junction bases outside the gene matches: 7. The CDR3 DNA reads TGTGCCATCAGTGAGCCCGGACAGGGGGCTGAATATGGCTACACCTTC. Its protein product is CAISEPGQGAEYGYTF.

This clonotype was detected ten times or more. This sequence joins TRBV10-3 and TRBJ2-5; D possibly uses TRBD1 or TRBD2 (5 bases each). The germline V gene encodes CDR1 ENHRY and CDR2 SYGVKD. CDR3 size: 16 residues. V lost 0 bases and J 3 bases, leaving 14 bases between the germline ends. DNA for the CDR3: TGTGCCATCAGTGAGTCGAAAGGGACCGGCGAAGAGACCCAGTACTTC. Amino acid sequence: CAISESKGTGEETQYF.

In the case of this clonotype: An end of the junction does not agree with germline; a read error may underlie this. The chain couples TRBV6-5 to TRBJ2-2; TRBD1 matches 9 bases. The CDR3 totals 16 residues. CDR1 and CDR2 (germline): MNHEY, SVGAGI. The CDR3: CASSHSRQGGGGELFF. In DNA form, the CDR3 reads TGTGCCAGCAGTCACTCCCGACAGGGGGGTGGCGGGGAGCTGTTTTTT.

There are many counts of this clonotype. The chain couples TRBV11-2 to TRBJ2-7; 11 bases are shared with TRBD2. The CDR3 runs 13 residues. Germline V gene lookup returns CDR1 SGHAT and CDR2 FQNNGV. J gave up 7 bases and V 5 bases, and 4 bases lay outside the gene matches. This CDR3 is CASSLRLAGEQYF. DNA for the CDR3: TGTGCCAGCAGCCTGCGACTAGCGGGGGAGCAGTACTTC.

V usage is TRBV6-1 and J usage is TRBJ2-7; the D gene is possibly TRBD2 (5 bases). The CDR3 has 17 residues. The germline V gene has CDR1 MNHNS and CDR2 SASEGT. V was trimmed by 6 bases and J by 3 bases, leaving 24 bases between them. CDR3 nucleotides: TGTGCCAGCAGCTGGGAGAGACCCTGGGCTAGGTTCTACGAGCAGTACTTC. It is translated as CASSWERPWARFYEQYF.